The clone carrying this T cell receptor beta chain was counted only a few times. The antigen is not known. The junction departs from the called germline gene at one end, perhaps through a read error. Treatment specified: skin biopsy from PPD injection site in Mantoux-positive individual. A UMI-containing oligonucleotide was joined by 3' ligation to the TCR cDNA template. Tuberculin skin test biopsies were taken where PPD was injected in Mantoux-positive people. The data derive from a study of naive and memory T cell subsets. The study's findings and limits: Both skin biopsy types reportedly yielded TCRs, tuberculin sites far more. Higher TCR numbers at tuberculin sites reflect T cell infiltration, per interpretation.

The CDR3 is 15 residues long. Germline V gives CDR1 LGHDT, CDR2 YNNKEL (reference sequence). Amplification of ligated cDNA took four PCR rounds with SP2 and nested alpha and beta constant primers. One entry per CDR3 protein results from TCRdb running MiXCR on the UMI-ligation and nested PCR reads. The data hold 20,000 to 25,000 distinct CDR3 sequences, with roughly 6% observed a single time. The TCR was taken from an adult in good health. Sequenced here: skin, sampled from a tuberculin skin test site. V gene TRBV3-1 combines with J gene TRBJ1-5; D is undetermined. The CDR3 coding sequence is TGTGCCAGCAGCCAAGATCAGACAAATAATCTGCCCCAGCATTTT. Translating gives CASSQDQTNNLPQHF.